The 5 T cell receptor beta chains reported below all come from one sample, sequenced in a study of cytomegalovirus exposure and HLA in healthy donors. The PCR employed 60 Vbeta primers together with 13 Jbeta primers. TCRdb's table, derived via immunoSEQ multiplex PCR, lists solely in-frame clones and lacks some. The data contain over 200,000 clones, 82% of them singletons. Sequenced input: PBMCs. All receptors derive from a woman aged 40 to 55 in good health and CMV-seronegative.

The chain combines TRBV11-1 with TRBJ2-1, with 7 bases aligning to TRBD2. The V segment lost 5 bases and the J segment 2 bases; nucleotides outside the gene matches: 6. Germline V CDR1 and CDR2: SGHAT, FQDESV (reference sequence). The CDR3 contains 15 residues. In DNA form, the CDR3 reads TGTGCCAGCAGCCTCGAGCGGGGACCCTACAATGAGCAGTTCTTC. Its translation is CASSLERGPYNEQFF.

The chain joins TRBV5-5 to TRBJ2-2, with TRBD2 matching over 9 bases. V was clipped by 1 base and J by 5 bases; unmatched bases: 6. Germline CDR1 SGHKS, CDR2 YYEKEE (reference sequence). There are 16 residues in the CDR3. The CDR3 nucleotides are TGTGCCAGCAGCTTGAATAGCGGGGGACTTACCGGGGAGCTGTTTTTT. It encodes CASSLNSGGLTGELFF.

This CDR3 is CASSFSGVDTEAFF. The DNA for the CDR3 is TGTGCCAGCAGCTTTTCGGGAGTCGACACTGAAGCTTTCTTT. This chain links TRBV7-3 with TRBJ1-1, with D hard to call. The CDR3 loop spans 14 amino acids. V gave up 3 bases and J gave up 3 bases, with 11 bases separating them. CDR1 SGHTA and CDR2 FQGTGA come from the germline V gene.

The chain combines TRBV11-3 with TRBJ2-3; 12 bases match TRBD2. Germline V lookup: CDR1 SGHNT, CDR2 YENEEA. Trimming at V came to 4 bases and at J to 4 bases, leaving 3 bases not matched to a gene. The CDR3 has 15 amino acids. The CDR3 is CASSYRLAGADTQYF. DNA of the CDR3: TGTGCCAGCAGCTACAGACTAGCGGGGGCAGATACGCAGTATTTT.

The CDR3 region is CAWSVGGKPQHF. CDR3 in DNA: TGTGCCTGGAGCGTTGGGGGGAAGCCCCAGCATTTT. The chain is built from TRBV30 and TRBJ1-5; a possible D gene is TRBD1 (5 bases). V was shortened by 3 bases and J by 8 bases, with 11 bases between the two germline ends. CDR3 length: 12 residues. Looked up from germline, CDR1 is GTSNPN and CDR2 is SVGIG (reference sequence).